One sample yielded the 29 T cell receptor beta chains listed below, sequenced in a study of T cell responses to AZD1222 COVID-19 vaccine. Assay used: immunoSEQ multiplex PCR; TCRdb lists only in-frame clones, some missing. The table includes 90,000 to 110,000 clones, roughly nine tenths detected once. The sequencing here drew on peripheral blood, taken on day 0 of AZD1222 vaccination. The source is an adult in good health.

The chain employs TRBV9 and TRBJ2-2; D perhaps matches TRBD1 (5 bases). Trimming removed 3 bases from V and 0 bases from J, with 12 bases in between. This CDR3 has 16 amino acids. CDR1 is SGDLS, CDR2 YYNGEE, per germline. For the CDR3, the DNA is TGTGCCAGCAGCGCTCAGGGAATAGCGAACACCGGGGAGCTGTTTTTT. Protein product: CASSAQGIANTGELFF.

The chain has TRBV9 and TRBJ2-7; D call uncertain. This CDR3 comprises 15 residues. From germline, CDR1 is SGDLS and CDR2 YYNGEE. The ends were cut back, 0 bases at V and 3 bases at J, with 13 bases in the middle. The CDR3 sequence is CASSVVIGLRYEQYF. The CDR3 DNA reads TGTGCCAGCAGCGTAGTAATAGGCCTTCGCTACGAGCAGTACTTC.

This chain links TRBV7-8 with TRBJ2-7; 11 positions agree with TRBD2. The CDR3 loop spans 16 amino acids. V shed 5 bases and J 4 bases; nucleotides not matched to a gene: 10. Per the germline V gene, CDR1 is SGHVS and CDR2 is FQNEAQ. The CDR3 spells CASSAISGGGLYEQYF. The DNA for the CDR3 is TGTGCCAGCAGCGCTATTAGCGGGGGGGGTCTGTACGAGCAGTACTTC.

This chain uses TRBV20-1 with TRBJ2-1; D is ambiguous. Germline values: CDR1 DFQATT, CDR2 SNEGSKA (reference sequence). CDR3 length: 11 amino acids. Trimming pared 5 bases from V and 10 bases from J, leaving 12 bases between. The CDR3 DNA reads TGCAGTGCTGATTTCAGAGGAGAGCAGTTCTTC. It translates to CSADFRGEQFF.

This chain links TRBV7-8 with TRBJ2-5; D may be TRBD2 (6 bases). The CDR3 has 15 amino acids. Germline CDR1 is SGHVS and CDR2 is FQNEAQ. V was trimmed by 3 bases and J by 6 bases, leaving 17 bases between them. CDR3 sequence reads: CASSFYSGLRQTQYF. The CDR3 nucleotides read TGTGCCAGCAGCTTTTATTCGGGACTCAGACAGACCCAGTACTTC.

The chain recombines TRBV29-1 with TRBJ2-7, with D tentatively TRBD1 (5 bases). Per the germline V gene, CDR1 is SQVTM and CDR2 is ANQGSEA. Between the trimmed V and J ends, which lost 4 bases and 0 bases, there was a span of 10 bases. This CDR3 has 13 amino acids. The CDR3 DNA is TGCAGCGTTGTTTCAGGGCGCTCCTACGAGCAGTACTTC. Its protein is CSVVSGRSYEQYF.

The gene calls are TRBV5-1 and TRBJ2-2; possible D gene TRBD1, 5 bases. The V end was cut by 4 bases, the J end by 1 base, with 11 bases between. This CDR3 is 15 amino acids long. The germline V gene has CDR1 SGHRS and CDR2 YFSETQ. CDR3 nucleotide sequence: TGCGCCAGCAGCCTCAGGGTGGGGAACACCGGGGAGCTGTTTTTT. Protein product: CASSLRVGNTGELFF.

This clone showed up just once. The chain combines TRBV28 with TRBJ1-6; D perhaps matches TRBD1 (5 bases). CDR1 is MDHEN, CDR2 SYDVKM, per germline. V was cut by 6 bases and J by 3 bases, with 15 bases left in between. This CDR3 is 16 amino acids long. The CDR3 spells CASRVGGESYNSPLHF. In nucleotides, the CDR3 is TGTGCCAGCAGGGTGGGGGGGGAAAGCTATAATTCACCCCTCCACTTT.

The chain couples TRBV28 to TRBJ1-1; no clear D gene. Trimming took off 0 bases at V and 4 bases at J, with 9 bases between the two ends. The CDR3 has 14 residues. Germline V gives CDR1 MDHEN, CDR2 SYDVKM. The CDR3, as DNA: TGTGCCAGCAGTTTATGGGGGTTGGGCACTGAAGCTTTCTTT. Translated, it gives CASSLWGLGTEAFF.

As DNA, the CDR3 is TGTGCCAGCAGCCCGGGACTAGTCTACGAGCAGTACTTC. It codes for CASSPGLVYEQYF. The rearrangement joins TRBV12-3 or TRBV12-4 to TRBJ2-7; 8 bases fit TRBD2. This CDR3 has 13 amino acids. The J segment lost 3 bases and the V segment lost 6 bases, leaving 4 bases of the junction unmatched.

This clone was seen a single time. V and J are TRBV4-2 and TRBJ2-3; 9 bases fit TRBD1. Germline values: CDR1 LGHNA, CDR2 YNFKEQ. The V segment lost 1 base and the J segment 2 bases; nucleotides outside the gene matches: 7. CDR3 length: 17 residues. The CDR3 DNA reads TGTGCCAGCAGCCAAGGAGAGCGGGACAGGGCCACAGATACGCAGTATTTT. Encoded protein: CASSQGERDRATDTQYF.

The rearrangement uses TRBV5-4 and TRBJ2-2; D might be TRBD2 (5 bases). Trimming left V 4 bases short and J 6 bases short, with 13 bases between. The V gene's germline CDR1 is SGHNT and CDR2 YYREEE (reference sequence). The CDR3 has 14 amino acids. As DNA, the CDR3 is TGTGCCAGCAGCCGCATCCGGGATCCCGGGGAGCTGTTTTTT. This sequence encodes CASSRIRDPGELFF.

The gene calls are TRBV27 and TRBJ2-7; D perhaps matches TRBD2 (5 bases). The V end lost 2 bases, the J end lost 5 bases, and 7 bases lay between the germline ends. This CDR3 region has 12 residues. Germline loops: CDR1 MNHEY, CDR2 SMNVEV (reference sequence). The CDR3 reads CASSLIGDEQYF. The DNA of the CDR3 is TGTGCCAGCAGTTTAATCGGGGACGAGCAGTACTTC.

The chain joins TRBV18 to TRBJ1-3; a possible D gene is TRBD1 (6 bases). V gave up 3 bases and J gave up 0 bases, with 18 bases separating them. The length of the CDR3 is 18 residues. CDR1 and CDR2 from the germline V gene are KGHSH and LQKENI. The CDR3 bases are TGTGCCAGCTCACCGTTCAGGGGCGGGATCAGCTCTGGAAACACCATATATTTT. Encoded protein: CASSPFRGGISSGNTIYF.

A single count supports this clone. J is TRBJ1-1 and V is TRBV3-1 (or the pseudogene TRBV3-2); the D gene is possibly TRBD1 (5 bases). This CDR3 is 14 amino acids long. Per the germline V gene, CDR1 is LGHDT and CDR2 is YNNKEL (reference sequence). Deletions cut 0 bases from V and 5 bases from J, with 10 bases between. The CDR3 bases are TGTGCCAGCAGCCAAGAGGAGGGGTTTACTGAAGCTTTCTTT. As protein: CASSQEEGFTEAFF.

The CDR3 DNA reads TGTGCCAGCAGCTTACCTCCACCGAACTATGGCTACACCTTC. It specifies CASSLPPPNYGYTF. The chain carries TRBV7-2 and TRBJ1-2; D unclear. This CDR3 spans 14 amino acids. V shed 2 bases and J shed 2 bases, with 9 bases lying between them. Germline loops: CDR1 SGHTA, CDR2 FQGNSA.

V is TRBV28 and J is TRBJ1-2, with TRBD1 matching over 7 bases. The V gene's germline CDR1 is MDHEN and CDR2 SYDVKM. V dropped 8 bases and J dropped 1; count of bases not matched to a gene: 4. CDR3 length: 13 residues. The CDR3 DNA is TGTGCCAGCCGGGACAGCTTTAACTATGGCTACACCTTC. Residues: CASRDSFNYGYTF.

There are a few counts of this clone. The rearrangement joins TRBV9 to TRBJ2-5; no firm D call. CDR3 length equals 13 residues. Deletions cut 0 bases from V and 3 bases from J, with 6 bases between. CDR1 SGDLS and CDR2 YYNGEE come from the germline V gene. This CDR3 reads CASSVVPEETQYF. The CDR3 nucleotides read TGTGCCAGCAGCGTAGTTCCGGAAGAGACCCAGTACTTC.

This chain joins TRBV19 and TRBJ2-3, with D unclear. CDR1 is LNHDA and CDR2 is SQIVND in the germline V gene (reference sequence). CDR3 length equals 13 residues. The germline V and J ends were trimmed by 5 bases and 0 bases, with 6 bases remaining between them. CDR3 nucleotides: TGTGCCAGTAGTTATAAAAGCACAGATACGCAGTATTTT. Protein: CASSYKSTDTQYF.

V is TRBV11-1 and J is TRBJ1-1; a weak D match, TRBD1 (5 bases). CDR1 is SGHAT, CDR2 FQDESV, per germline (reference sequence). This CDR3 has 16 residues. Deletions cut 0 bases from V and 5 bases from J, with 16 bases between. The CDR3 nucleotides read TGTGCCAGCAGCTTAGCGAGGTGGGGGACGAAGACTGAAGCTTTCTTT. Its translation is CASSLARWGTKTEAFF. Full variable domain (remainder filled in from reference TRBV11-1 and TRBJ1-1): EAEVAQSPRYKITEKSQAVAFWCDPISGHATLYWYRQILGQGPELLVQFQDESVVDDSQLPKDRFSAERLKGVDSTLKIQPAELGDSAMYLCASSLARWGTKTEAFFGQGTRLTVV.

The CDR3 is CASRTGSGIYEQYF. CDR3 sequence (DNA): TGTGCCAGCCGGACAGGGTCAGGTATCTACGAGCAGTACTTC. The J gene is TRBJ2-7, the V gene TRBV2; 8 bases agree with TRBD1. Trimming cost V 8 bases and J 3 bases; bases outside gene matches: 9. The CDR3 covers 14 residues. The V gene's germline CDR1 is SNHLY and CDR2 FYNNEI.

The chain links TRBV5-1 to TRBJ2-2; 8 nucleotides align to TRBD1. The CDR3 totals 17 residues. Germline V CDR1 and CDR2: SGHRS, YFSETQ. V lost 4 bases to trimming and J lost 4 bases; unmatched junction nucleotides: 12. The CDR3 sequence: CASSIGQGTSGTGELFF. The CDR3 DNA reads TGCGCCAGCAGCATCGGACAGGGAACATCTGGCACCGGGGAGCTGTTTTTT.

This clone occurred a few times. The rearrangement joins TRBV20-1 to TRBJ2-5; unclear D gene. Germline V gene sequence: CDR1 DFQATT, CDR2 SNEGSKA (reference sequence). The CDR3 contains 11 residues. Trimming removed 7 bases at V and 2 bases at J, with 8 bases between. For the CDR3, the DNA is TGCAGTGGCGTGCCGCAAGAGACCCAGTACTTC. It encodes CSGVPQETQYF.

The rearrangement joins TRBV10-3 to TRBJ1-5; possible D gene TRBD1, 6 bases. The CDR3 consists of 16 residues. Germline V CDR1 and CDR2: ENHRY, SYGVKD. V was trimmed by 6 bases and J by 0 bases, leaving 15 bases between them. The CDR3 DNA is TGTGCCATCAGCTCCGGGACACTTTATAGCAATCAGCCCCAGCATTTT. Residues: CAISSGTLYSNQPQHF.

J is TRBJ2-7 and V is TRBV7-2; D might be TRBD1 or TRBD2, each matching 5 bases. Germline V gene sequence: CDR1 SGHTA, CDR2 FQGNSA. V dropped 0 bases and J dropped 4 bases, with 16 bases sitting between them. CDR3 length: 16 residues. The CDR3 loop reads CASSLAQFGTGYEQYF. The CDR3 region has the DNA TGTGCCAGCAGCTTAGCTCAATTCGGGACGGGATACGAGCAGTACTTC.

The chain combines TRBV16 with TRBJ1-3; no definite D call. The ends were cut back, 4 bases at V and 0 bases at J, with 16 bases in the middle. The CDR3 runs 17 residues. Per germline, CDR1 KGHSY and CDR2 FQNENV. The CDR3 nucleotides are TGTGCCAGCAGCCCAGCGTTAGATGACTACTCTGGAAACACCATATATTTT. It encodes CASSPALDDYSGNTIYF.

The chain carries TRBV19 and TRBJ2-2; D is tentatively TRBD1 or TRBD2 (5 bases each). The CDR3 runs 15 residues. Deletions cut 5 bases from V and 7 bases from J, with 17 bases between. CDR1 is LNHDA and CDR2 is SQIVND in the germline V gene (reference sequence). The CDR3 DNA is TGTGCCAGTAGTTCGACGGGGCGGAATGGCGGGGAGCTGTTTTTT. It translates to CASSSTGRNGGELFF. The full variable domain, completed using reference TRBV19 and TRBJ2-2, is DGGITQSPKYLFRKEGQNVTLSCEQNLNHDAMYWYRQDPGQGLRLIYYSQIVNDFQKGDIAEGYSVSREKKESFPLTVTSAQKNPTAFYLCASSSTGRNGGELFFGEGSRLTVL.

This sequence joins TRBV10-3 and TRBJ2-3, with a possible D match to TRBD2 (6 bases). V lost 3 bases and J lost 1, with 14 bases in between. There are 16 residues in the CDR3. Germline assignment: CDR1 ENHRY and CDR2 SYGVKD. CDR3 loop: CAISDPAAGGTDTQYF. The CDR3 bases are TGTGCCATCAGTGACCCAGCAGCGGGTGGCACAGATACGCAGTATTTT.

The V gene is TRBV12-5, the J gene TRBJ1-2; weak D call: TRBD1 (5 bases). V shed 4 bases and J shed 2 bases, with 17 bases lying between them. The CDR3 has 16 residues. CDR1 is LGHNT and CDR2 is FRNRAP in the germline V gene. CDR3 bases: TGTGCTAGTGGTTCGGTATTGGGGGAGAAAAACTATGGCTACACCTTC. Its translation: CASGSVLGEKNYGYTF.